Listed below are T cell receptor beta chains from one sample, sequenced in a study of T cells in narcolepsy. This table comes from immunoSEQ multiplex PCR, and its TCRdb copy is limited to in-frame clones, with some not included. This table has about 32,000 clones, less than 90% appearing once. Material for sequencing was memory (CD45RA-) CD4+ T cells from blood. Receptor source: a human donor in good health. Each CDR3 is given with its conserved first and last residue. A D gene is named only where the DNA matches it firmly. Expanded clones get a size class; other rows say once, few or many, or leave the size out.

j_gene: TRBJ2-2; d_gene: .; v_gene: TRBV11-3; abundance: .; CDR3nt: TGTGCCAGCAGCTTAGCGGGGATACCCGGGGAGCTGTTTTTT; CDR3aa: CASSLAGIPGELFF
j_gene: TRBJ1-1; d_gene: TRBD1; v_gene: TRBV11-2; abundance: .; CDR3nt: TGTGCCAGCAGCCCACAGGGGGGATTGACAGAAGCTTTCTTT; CDR3aa: CASSPQGGLTEAFF
j_gene: TRBJ1-1; d_gene: .; v_gene: TRBV18; abundance: .; CDR3nt: TGTGCCAGCTCACCAGGGTTGCCAGGGAGGAACACTGAAGCTTTCTTT; CDR3aa: CASSPGLPGRNTEAFF
j_gene: TRBJ1-3; d_gene: .; v_gene: TRBV6-4; abundance: once; CDR3nt: TGTGCCAGCAGTGACTCGCGACAGGCGGCTGGAAACACCATATATTTT; CDR3aa: CASSDSRQAAGNTIYF
j_gene: TRBJ2-3; d_gene: .; v_gene: TRBV10-3; abundance: few; CDR3nt: TGTGCCATCAGTGTGCGGCGGGGCGGAGATACGCAGTATTTT; CDR3aa: CAISVRRGGDTQYF
j_gene: TRBJ2-5; d_gene: .; v_gene: TRBV19; abundance: .; CDR3nt: TGTGCCAGTAGTTTTAAAGAGACCCAGTACTTC; CDR3aa: CASSFKETQYF
j_gene: TRBJ2-1; d_gene: .; v_gene: TRBV7-9; abundance: .; CDR3nt: TGTGCCAGCAGCCATGGGGACCTGTACAATGAGCAGTTCTTC; CDR3aa: CASSHGDLYNEQFF
j_gene: TRBJ2-5; d_gene: TRBD2; v_gene: TRBV5-1; abundance: .; CDR3nt: TGCGCCAGCAGCTTGCAGTCTAGCGGAGAGACCCAGTACTTC; CDR3aa: CASSLQSSGETQYF
j_gene: TRBJ1-2; d_gene: TRBD1; v_gene: TRBV7-9; abundance: .; CDR3nt: TGTGCCAGCAGCTTAGAAGGACAGGGGGCGCATGGCTACACCTTC; CDR3aa: CASSLEGQGAHGYTF
j_gene: TRBJ1-3; d_gene: .; v_gene: TRBV28; abundance: .; CDR3nt: TGTGCCAGCAGTCCACCCCGGGGGGCTAGAAACACCATATATTTT; CDR3aa: CASSPPRGARNTIYF
j_gene: TRBJ2-3; d_gene: TRBD1; v_gene: TRBV11-2; abundance: once; CDR3nt: TGTGCCAGCAGCCGGCAGGGGGCCCCCACAGATACGCAGTATTTT; CDR3aa: CASSRQGAPTDTQYF
j_gene: TRBJ1-3; d_gene: .; v_gene: TRBV4-1; abundance: few; CDR3nt: TGCGCCAGCAGCCAAGGCAGCTACTCTGGAAACACCATATATTTT; CDR3aa: CASSQGSYSGNTIYF
j_gene: TRBJ1-4; d_gene: .; v_gene: TRBV28; abundance: .; CDR3nt: TGTGCCAGCAATCCCGGGACAACATCGATACAAACTAATGAAAAACTGTTTTTT; CDR3aa: CASNPGTTSIQTNEKLFF
j_gene: TRBJ2-1; d_gene: .; v_gene: TRBV5-1; abundance: .; CDR3nt: TGCGCCAGCACAACCGGGGTGGGCTCCTACAATGAGCAGTTCTTC; CDR3aa: CASTTGVGSYNEQFF
j_gene: TRBJ2-7; d_gene: .; v_gene: TRBV6-1; abundance: .; CDR3nt: TGTGCCAGCAGTGAAGCTTGGAACTACGAGCAGTACTTC; CDR3aa: CASSEAWNYEQYF
j_gene: TRBJ1-2; d_gene: .; v_gene: TRBV6-5; abundance: .; CDR3nt: TGTGCCAGCAGTTACTCGACAGTTAACTATGGCTACACCTTC; CDR3aa: CASSYSTVNYGYTF
j_gene: TRBJ1-6; d_gene: .; v_gene: TRBV28; abundance: .; CDR3nt: TGTGCCAGCAGTTCCGGACAGTCCTATAATTCACCCCTCCACTTT; CDR3aa: CASSSGQSYNSPLHF
j_gene: TRBJ2-1; d_gene: TRBD2; v_gene: TRBV28; abundance: .; CDR3nt: TGTGCCAGCGGGGAAAAGCGGGGGCAGTTCTTC; CDR3aa: CASGEKRGQFF
j_gene: TRBJ1-2; d_gene: TRBD1; v_gene: TRBV5-1; abundance: .; CDR3nt: TGCGCCAGCAGCCCGGGGGACAGCCAAGCCTATGGCTACACCTTC; CDR3aa: CASSPGDSQAYGYTF
j_gene: TRBJ1-2; d_gene: .; v_gene: TRBV7-2; abundance: .; CDR3nt: TGTGCCAGCAGCTTAGCAGGGTATGGCTACACCTTC; CDR3aa: CASSLAGYGYTF
j_gene: TRBJ1-1; d_gene: .; v_gene: TRBV9; abundance: .; CDR3nt: TGTGCCAGCAGCGTAGCTACGAGGAGCACTGAAGCTTTCTTT; CDR3aa: CASSVATRSTEAFF
j_gene: TRBJ1-3; d_gene: .; v_gene: TRBV6-5; abundance: once; CDR3nt: TGTGCCAGCAGTTACCCTTCCGGAAACACCATATATTTT; CDR3aa: CASSYPSGNTIYF
j_gene: TRBJ2-7; d_gene: TRBD1; v_gene: TRBV19; abundance: .; CDR3nt: TGTGCCAGTTCGACAGGGAAATCCTACGAGCAGTACTTC; CDR3aa: CASSTGKSYEQYF
j_gene: TRBJ2-3; d_gene: .; v_gene: TRBV14; abundance: .; CDR3nt: TGTGCCAGCAGCCAAGACGGCACACTGGGTTTAGATACGCAGTATTTT; CDR3aa: CASSQDGTLGLDTQYF
j_gene: TRBJ1-2; d_gene: .; v_gene: TRBV4-3; abundance: once; CDR3nt: TGCGCCAGCAGCCAAGGTGACGGCTATCGCTACACCTTC; CDR3aa: CASSQGDGYRYTF
j_gene: TRBJ1-1; d_gene: .; v_gene: TRBV11-2; abundance: .; CDR3nt: TGTGCCAGCAGCTTAGACCCCAAGAACACTGAAGCTTTCTTT; CDR3aa: CASSLDPKNTEAFF
j_gene: TRBJ2-3; d_gene: .; v_gene: TRBV6-1; abundance: .; CDR3nt: TGTGCCAGCAGTGTTGGGGGCGGCACAGATACGCAGTATTTT; CDR3aa: CASSVGGGTDTQYF
j_gene: TRBJ1-1; d_gene: .; v_gene: TRBV5-1; abundance: .; CDR3nt: TGCGCCAGCAGCTTCCGAACAGAGAACACTGAAGCTTTCTTT; CDR3aa: CASSFRTENTEAFF
j_gene: TRBJ1-4; d_gene: .; v_gene: TRBV4-1; abundance: few; CDR3nt: TGCGCCAGCAGCCAAGAGGGGAACAATAATGAAAAACTGTTTTTT; CDR3aa: CASSQEGNNNEKLFF
j_gene: TRBJ2-2; d_gene: .; v_gene: TRBV10-3; abundance: .; CDR3nt: TGTGCCATCAGAAACAACAGGGGGGGAGTCGGAGAGCTGTTTTTT; CDR3aa: CAIRNNRGGVGELFF